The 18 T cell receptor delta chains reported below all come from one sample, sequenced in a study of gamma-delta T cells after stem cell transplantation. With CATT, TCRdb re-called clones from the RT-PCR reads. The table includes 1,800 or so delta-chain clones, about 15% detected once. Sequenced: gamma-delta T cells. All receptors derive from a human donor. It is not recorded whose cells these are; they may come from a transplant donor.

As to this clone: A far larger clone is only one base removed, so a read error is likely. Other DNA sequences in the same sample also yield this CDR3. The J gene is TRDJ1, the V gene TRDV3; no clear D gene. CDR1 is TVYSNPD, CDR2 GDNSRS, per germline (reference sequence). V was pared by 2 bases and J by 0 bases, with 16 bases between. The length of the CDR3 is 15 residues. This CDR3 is CAFSLLPLYTDKLIF. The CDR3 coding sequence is TGTGCCTTTTCACTCCTGCCGCTGTACACCGATAAACTCATCTTT.

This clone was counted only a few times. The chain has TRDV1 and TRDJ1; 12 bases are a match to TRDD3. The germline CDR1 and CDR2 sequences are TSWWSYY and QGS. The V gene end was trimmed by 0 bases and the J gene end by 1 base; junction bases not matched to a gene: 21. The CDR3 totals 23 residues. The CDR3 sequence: CALGELDLPNYDWGIPFTDKLIF. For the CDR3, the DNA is TGTGCTCTTGGGGAACTGGACTTACCCAATTATGACTGGGGGATACCGTTCACCGATAAACTCATCTTT.

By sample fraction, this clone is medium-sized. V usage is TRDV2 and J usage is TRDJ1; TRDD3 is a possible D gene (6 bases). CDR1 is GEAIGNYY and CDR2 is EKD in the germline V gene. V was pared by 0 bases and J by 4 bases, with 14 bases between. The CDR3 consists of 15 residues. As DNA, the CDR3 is TGTGCCTGTGACACCCTGGGGACGTGGAGCGATAAACTCATCTTT. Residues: CACDTLGTWSDKLIF.

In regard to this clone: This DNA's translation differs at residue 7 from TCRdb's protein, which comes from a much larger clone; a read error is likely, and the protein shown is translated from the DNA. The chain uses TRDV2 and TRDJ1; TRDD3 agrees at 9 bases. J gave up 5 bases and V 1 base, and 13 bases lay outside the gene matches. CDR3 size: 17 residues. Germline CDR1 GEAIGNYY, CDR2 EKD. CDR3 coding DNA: TGTGCCTGTGACACTTTGGACGGACTGGGGGACAAGGATAAACTCATCTTT. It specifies CACDTLDGLGDKDKLIF.

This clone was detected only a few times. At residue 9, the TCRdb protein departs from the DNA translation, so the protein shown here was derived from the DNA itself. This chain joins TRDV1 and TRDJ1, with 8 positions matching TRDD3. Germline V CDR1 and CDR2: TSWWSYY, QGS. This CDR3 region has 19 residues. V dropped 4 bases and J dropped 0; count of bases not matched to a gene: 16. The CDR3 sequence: CALGATRRTGDMYTDKLIF. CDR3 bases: TGTGCTCTTGGGGCCACCCGCCGAACGGGGGATATGTACACCGATAAACTCATCTTT.

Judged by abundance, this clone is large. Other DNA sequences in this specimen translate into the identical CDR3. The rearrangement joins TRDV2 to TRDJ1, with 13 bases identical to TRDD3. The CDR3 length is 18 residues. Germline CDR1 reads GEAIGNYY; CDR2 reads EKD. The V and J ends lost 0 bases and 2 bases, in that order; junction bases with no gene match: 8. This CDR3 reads CACDTLKLLGDTTDKLIF. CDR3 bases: TGTGCCTGTGACACCCTAAAATTACTGGGGGATACGACCGATAAACTCATCTTT.

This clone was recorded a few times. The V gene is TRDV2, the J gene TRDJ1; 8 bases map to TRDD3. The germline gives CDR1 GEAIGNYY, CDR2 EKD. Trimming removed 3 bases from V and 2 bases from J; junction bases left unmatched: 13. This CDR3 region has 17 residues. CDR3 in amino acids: CACDALLGGRRTDKLIF. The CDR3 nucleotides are TGTGCCTGTGACGCCCTACTGGGGGGACGGCGGACCGATAAACTCATCTTT.

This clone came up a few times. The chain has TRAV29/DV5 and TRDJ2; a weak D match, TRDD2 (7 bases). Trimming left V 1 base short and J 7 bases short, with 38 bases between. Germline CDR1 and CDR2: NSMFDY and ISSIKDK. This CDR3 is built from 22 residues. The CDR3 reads CAASSYSYTGTGPGGMIAQLFF. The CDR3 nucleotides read TGTGCAGCAAGCTCGTATTCCTACACGGGTACTGGGCCCGGGGGAATGATAGCACAACTCTTCTTT.

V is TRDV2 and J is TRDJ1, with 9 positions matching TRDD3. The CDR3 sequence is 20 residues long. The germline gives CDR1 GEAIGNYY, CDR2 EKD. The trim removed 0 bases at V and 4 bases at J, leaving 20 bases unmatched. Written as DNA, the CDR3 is TGTGCCTGTGACACCGTTTACAAACTCGGGGGGGATACAACGGGCGATAAACTCATCTTT. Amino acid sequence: CACDTVYKLGGDTTGDKLIF.

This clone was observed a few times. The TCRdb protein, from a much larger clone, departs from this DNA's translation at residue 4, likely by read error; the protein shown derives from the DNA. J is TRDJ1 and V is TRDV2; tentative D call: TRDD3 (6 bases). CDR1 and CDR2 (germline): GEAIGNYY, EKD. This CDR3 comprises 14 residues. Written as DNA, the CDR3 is TGTGCCTGTGGCACCGTGTCGGGGGAGAGGGAACTCATCTTT. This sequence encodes CACGTVSGERELIF.

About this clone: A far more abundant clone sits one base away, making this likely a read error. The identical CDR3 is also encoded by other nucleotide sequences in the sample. CDR3 DNA sequence: TGTGCCTGTGACATAGTGGGTGATACGCGATCTTACACCGATAAACTCATCTTT. It yields the protein CACDIVGDTRSYTDKLIF. This rearrangement joins TRDV2 to TRDJ1; tentatively, D is TRDD3 (6 bases). Germline V gives CDR1 GEAIGNYY, CDR2 EKD. The CDR3 loop spans 18 amino acids. Trimming cost V 2 bases and J 0 bases, with 21 bases left between them.

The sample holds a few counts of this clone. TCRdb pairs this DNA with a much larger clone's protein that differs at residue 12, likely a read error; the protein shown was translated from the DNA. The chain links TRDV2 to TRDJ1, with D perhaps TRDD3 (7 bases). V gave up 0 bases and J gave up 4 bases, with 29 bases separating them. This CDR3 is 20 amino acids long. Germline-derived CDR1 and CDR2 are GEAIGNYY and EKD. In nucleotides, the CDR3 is TGTGCCTGTGACACCGTTCCTTCCAACTGGGGACCGGAAAATGGCGATAAACTCATCTTT. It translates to CACDTVPSNWGPENGDKLIF.

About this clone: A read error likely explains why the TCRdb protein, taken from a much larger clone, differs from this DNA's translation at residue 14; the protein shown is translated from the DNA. The CDR3 region has the DNA TGTGCCTGTGACACTTTGGGCGGACTGGGGGACCAGTATGAACTCATCTTT. Its protein product is CACDTLGGLGDQYELIF. The gene calls are TRDV2 and TRDJ1; the match to TRDD3 covers 9 bases. The trim removed 1 base at V and 9 bases at J, leaving 17 bases unmatched. There are 17 residues in the CDR3. The V gene's germline CDR1 is GEAIGNYY and CDR2 EKD.

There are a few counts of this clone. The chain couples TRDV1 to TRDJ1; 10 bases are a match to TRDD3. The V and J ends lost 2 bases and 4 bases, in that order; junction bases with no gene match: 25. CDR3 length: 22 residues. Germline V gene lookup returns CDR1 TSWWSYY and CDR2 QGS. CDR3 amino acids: CALGEIWEARDEDWGMGDKLIF. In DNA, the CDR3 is TGTGCTCTTGGGGAAATCTGGGAGGCGAGGGATGAGGACTGGGGGATGGGCGATAAACTCATCTTT.

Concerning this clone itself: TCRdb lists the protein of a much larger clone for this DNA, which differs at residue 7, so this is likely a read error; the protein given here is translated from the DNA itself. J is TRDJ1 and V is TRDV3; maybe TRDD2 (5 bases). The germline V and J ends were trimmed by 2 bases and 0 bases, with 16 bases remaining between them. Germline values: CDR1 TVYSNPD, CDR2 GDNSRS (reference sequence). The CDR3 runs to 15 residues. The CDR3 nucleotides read TGTGCCTTTTCACTCCTTCTGCTGTACACCGATAAACTCATCTTT. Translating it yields CAFSLLLLYTDKLIF.

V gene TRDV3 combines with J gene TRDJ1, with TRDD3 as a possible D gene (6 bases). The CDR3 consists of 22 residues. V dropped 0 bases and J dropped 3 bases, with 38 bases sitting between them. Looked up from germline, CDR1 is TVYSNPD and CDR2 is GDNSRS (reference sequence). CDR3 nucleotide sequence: TGTGCCTTTAGCTATTTCGACATCTCACCCTGGGGCAAAGGGGAGATTTCCGATAAACTCATCTTT. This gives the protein CAFSYFDISPWGKGEISDKLIF.

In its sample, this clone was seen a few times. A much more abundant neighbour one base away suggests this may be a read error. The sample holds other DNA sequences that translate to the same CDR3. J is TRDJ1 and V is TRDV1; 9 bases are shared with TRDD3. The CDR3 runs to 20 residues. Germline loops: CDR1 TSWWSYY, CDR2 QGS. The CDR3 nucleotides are TGTGCTCTTGGGGAACTCTCCGTATGGGGGATAAAGCCGTACACCGATAAGCTCATCTTT. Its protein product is CALGELSVWGIKPYTDKLIF.

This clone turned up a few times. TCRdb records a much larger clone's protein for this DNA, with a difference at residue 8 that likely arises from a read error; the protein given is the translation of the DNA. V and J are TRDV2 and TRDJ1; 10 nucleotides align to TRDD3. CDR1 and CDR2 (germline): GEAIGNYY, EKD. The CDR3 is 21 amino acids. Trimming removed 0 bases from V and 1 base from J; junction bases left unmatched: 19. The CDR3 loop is CACDTVSMGDTSTQSTDKLIF. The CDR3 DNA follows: TGTGCCTGTGACACCGTGTCGATGGGGGATACTTCTACTCAATCCACCGATAAACTCATCTTT.